Here is one TCR beta chain with its context. Its antigen is unknown. The data are from a study of T cells after yellow fever vaccination. The CDR3 runs to 14 residues. Germline lookup yields CDR1 SGHRS and CDR2 YFSETQ. Trimming took 0 bases from V and 3 from J, leaving 7 bases between them. As TCR cDNA was made by 5'RACE template switching, a universal primer site and UMIs were added. Via MiXCR, TCRdb re-called the 5' RACE reads, giving one row per CDR3 protein. Counted here are some 670,000 distinct CDR3 sequences, approximately 13% occurring once; the ten biggest clones make up under 15%. Study-wide results and caveats: The booster response re-showed most primary clones: around 96% CD4, about 89% CD8. The secondary response was weaker but peaked faster, day 5 versus 15.

The chain uses TRBV5-1 and TRBJ2-4; D gene uncertain. This TCR derives from a man between 25 and 39 years old who received the YFV17D yellow fever vaccine. The input for sequencing was PBMCs, taken on the day of the yellow fever booster vaccination. CDR3: CASSLEFSKNIQYF. In nucleotides, the CDR3 is TGCGCCAGCAGCTTGGAGTTCAGCAAAAACATTCAGTACTTC.